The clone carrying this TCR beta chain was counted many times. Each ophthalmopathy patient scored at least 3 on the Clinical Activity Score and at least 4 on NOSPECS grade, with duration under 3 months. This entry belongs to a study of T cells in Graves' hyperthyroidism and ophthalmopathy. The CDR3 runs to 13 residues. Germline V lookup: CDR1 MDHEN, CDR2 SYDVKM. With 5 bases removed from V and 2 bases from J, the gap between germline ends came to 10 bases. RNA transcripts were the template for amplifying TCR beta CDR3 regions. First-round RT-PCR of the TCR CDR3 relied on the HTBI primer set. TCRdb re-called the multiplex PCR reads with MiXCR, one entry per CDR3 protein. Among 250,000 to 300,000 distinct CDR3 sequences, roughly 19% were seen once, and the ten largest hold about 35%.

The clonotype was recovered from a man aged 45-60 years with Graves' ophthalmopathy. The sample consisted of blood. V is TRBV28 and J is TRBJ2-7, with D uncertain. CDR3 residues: CASSPAAPYEQYF. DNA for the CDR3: TGTGCCAGCAGTCCTGCAGCCCCCTACGAGCAGTACTTC.